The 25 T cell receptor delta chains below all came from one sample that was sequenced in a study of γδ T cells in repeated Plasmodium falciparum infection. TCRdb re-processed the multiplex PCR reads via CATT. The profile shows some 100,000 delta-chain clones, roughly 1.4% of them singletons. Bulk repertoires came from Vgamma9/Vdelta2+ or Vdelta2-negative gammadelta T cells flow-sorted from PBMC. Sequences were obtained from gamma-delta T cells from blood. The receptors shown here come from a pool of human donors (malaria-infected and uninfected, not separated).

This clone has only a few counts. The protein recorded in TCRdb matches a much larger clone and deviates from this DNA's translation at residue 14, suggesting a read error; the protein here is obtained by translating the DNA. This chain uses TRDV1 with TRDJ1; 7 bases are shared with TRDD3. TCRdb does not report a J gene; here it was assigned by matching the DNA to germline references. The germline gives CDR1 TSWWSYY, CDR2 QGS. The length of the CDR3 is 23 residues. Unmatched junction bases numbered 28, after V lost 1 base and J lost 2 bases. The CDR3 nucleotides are TGTGCTCTTGGGGAACAGTACCTAAACCTGTACTGGGGAGCCAGTGGGGGGACCGATAAACTCATCTTT. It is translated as CALGEQYLNLYWGASGGTDKLIF.

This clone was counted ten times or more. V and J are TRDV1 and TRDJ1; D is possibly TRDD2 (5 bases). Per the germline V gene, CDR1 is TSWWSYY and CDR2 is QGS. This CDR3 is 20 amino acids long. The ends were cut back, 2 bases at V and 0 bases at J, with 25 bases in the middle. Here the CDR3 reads CALGETPSLPRLTYTDKLIF. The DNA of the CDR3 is TGTGCTCTTGGGGAAACCCCCTCACTTCCGAGGCTGACGTACACCGATAAACTCATCTTT.

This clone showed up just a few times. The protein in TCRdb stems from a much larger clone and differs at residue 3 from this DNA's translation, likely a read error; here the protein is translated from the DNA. This chain's CDR3 is CARDTWGPWDTRQMFF. CDR3 DNA: TGTGCCCGTGACACCTGGGGTCCCTGGGACACCCGACAGATGTTTTTC. This chain joins TRDV2 and TRDJ3; maybe TRDD3 (6 bases). The J gene was missing in TCRdb and was found by matching the end of the DNA to germline. CDR3 length: 16 residues. Germline V gene sequence: CDR1 GEAIGNYY, CDR2 EKD.

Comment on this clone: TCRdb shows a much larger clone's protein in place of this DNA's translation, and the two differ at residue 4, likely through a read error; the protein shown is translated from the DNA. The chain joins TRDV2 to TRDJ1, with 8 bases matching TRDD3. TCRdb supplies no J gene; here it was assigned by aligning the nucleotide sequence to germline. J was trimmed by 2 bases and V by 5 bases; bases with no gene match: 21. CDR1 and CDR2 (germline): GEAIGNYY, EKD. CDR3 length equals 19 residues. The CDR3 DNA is TGTGCCTGTGGCACGGATAGAATACTGGGGGGGTGGAGTACCGATAAACTCATCTTT. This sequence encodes CACGTDRILGGWSTDKLIF.

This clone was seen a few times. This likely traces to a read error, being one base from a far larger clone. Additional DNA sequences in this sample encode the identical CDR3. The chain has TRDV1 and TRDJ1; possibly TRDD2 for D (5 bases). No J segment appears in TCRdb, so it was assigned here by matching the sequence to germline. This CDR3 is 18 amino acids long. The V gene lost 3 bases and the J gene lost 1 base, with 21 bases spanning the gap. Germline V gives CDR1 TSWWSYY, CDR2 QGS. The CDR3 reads CALGERTLPPYFTDKLIF. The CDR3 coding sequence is TGTGCTCTTGGGGAGCGAACACTTCCGCCGTACTTCACCGATAAACTCATCTTT.

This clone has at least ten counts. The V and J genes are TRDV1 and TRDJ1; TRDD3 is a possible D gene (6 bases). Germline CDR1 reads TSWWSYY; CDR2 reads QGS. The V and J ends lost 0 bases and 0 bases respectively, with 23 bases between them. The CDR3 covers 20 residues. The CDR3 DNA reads TGTGCTCTTGGGGAACTAGATAATCCGAGTACTGGGTCCTACACCGATAAACTCATCTTT. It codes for CALGELDNPSTGSYTDKLIF.

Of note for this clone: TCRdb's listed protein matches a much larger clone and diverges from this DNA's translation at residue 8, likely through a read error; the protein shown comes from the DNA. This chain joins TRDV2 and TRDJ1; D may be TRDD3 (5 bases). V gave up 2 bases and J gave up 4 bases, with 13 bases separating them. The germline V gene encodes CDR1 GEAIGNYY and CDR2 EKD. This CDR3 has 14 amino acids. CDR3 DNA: TGTGCCTGTGACATGCTGGGATTGTACGATAAACTCATCTTT. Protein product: CACDMLGLYDKLIF.

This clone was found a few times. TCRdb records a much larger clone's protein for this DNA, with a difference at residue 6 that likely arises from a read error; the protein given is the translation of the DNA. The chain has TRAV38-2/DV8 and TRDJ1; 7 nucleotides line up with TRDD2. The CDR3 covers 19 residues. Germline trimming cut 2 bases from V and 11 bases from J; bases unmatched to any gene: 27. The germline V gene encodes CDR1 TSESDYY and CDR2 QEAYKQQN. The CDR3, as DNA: TGTGCTTATAGGAGTGACGATGAAACGGGTTCCTACGTGGGAAAGGGGCTCATCTTT. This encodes CAYRSDDETGSYVGKGLIF.

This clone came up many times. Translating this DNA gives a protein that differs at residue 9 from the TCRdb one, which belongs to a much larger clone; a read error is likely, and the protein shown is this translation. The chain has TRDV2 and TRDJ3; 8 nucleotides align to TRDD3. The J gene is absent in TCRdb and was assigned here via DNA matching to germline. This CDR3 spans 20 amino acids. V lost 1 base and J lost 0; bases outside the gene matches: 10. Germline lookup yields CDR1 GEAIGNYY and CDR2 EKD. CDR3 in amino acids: CACDTLGDSTLSWDTRQMFF. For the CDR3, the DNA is TGTGCCTGTGACACTCTGGGGGACTCCACCCTCTCCTGGGACACCCGACAGATGTTTTTC.

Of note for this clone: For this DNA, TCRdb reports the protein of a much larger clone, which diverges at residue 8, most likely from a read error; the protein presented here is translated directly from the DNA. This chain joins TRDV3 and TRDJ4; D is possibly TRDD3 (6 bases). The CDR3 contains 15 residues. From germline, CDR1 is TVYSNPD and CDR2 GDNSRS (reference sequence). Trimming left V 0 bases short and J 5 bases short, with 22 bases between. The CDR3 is CAFSPGWWILRPLIF. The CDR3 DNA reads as TGTGCCTTTAGTCCAGGCTGGTGGATACTGAGGCCCCTGATCTTT.

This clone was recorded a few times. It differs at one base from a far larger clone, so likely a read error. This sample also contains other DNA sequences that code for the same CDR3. CDR3 sequence: CALGELDPLYTDKLIF. The CDR3 nucleotides read TGTGCTCTTGGGGAACTGGACCCATTGTACACCGACAAACTCATCTTT. The genes are TRDV1 and TRDJ1; no reliable D call. Here the J gene was assigned by germline matching of the DNA, as TCRdb has none. Per germline, CDR1 TSWWSYY and CDR2 QGS. This CDR3 has 16 residues.

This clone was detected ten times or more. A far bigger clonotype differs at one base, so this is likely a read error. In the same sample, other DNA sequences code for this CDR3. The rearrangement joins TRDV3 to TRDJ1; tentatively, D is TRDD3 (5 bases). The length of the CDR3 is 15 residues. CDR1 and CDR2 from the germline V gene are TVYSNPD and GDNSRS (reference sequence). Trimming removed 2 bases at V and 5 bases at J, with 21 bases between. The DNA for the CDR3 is TGTGCCTTTTACACGGACTGGAATGGCACTGATAAACTCATCTTT. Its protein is CAFYTDWNGTDKLIF.

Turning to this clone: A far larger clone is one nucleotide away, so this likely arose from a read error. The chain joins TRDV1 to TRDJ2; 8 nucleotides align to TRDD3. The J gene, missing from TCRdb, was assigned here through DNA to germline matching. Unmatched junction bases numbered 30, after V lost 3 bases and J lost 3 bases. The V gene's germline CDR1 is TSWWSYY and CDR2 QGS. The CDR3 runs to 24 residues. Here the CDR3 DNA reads TGTGCTCTTGGGGAGCTGGCCTGGCTTCCCCCATCCTGGGGGACCCCCTCGCTGACAGCACAACTCTTCTTT. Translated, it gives CALGELAWLPPSWGTPSLTAQLFF.

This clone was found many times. The CDR3: CALGDPYWGTHTDKLIF. The CDR3 bases are TGTGCTCTTGGGGACCCATACTGGGGGACCCACACCGATAAACTCATCTTT. J is TRDJ1 and V is TRDV1; 9 bases align to TRDD3. Germline trimming cut 3 bases from V and 0 bases from J; bases unmatched to any gene: 8. The CDR3 runs to 17 residues. Germline CDR1 is TSWWSYY and CDR2 is QGS.

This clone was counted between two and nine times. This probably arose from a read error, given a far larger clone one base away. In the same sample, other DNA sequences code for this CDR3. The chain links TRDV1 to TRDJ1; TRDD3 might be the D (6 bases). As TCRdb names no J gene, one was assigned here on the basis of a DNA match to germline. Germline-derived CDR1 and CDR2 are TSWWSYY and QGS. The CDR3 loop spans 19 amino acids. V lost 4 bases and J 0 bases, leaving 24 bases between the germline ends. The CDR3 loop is CALGVAIRKTNPYTDKLIF. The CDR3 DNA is TGTGCTCTTGGGGTCGCGATACGTAAAACCAACCCGTACACCGATAAACTCATCTTT.

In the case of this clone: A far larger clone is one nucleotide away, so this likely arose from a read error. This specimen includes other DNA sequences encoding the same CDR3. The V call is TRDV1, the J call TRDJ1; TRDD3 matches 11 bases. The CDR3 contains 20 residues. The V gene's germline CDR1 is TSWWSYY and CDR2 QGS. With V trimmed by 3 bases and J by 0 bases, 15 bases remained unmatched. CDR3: CALGDFGLGDTKGYTDKLIF. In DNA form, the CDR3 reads TGTGCTCTTGGGGATTTTGGGCTGGGGGATACAAAAGGGTACACCGATAAACTCATCTTT.

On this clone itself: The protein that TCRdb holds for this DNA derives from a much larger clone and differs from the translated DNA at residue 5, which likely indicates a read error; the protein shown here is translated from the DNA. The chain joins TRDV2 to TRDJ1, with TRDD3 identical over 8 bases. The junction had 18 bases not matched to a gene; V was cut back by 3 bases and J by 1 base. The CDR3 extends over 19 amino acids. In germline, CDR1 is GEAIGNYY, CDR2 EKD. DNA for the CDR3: TGTGCCTGTGACTCCCTCGGTGGGGATACCGAGGGGGTCACCGATAAACTCATCTTT. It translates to CACDSLGGDTEGVTDKLIF.

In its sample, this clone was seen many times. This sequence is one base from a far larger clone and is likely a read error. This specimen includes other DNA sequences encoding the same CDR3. CDR3 sequence: CALGEPRTYQNWGMPRWTYTDKLIF. The DNA of the CDR3 is TGTGCTCTTGGGGAGCCTAGGACCTACCAGAACTGGGGGATGCCTCGGTGGACATACACCGATAAACTCATCTTT. The chain employs TRDV1 and TRDJ1; 10 bases line up with TRDD3. V lost 3 bases and J lost 0; bases outside the gene matches: 31. Germline CDR1 is TSWWSYY and CDR2 is QGS. The CDR3 covers 25 residues.

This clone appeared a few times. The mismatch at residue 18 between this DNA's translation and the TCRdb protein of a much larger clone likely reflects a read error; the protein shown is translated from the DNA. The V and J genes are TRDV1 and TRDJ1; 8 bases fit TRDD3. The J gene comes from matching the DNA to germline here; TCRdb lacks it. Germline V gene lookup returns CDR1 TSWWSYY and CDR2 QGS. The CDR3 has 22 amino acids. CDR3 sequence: CALGAPSTVRLGAKSYTGKLIF. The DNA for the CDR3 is TGTGCTCTTGGGGCACCTTCCACCGTAAGACTGGGGGCTAAATCCTACACCGGTAAACTCATCTTT.

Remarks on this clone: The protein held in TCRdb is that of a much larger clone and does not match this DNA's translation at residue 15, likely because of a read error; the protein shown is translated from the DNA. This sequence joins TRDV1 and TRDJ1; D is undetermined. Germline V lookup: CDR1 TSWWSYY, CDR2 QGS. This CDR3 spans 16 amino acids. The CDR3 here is CALGKFFVSYTDKLTF. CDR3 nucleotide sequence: TGTGCTCTTGGAAAGTTCTTCGTCTCGTACACCGATAAACTCACCTTT.

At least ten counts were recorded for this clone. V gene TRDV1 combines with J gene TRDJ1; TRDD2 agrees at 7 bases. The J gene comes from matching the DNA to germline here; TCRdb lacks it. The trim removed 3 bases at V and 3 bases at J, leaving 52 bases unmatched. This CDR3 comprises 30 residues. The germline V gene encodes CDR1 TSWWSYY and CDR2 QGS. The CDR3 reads CALGDLLVHLLSPLPIRGERTSTVPDKLIF. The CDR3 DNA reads TGTGCTCTTGGGGACCTGCTTGTCCACCTGCTGTCCCCGCTTCCTATAAGAGGGGAGCGTACTTCAACGGTACCCGATAAACTCATCTTT.

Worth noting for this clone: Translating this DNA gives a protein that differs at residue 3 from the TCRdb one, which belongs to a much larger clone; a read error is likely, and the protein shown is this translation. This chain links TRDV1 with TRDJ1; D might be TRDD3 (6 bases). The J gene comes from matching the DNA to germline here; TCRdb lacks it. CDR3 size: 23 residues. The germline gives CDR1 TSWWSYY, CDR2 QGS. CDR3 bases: TGTGCTCCTGGGGAAGACCCGTCCCCTCTCTATAAGTCATTCTCCCCGTACACCGATAAACTCATCTTT. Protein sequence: CAPGEDPSPLYKSFSPYTDKLIF.

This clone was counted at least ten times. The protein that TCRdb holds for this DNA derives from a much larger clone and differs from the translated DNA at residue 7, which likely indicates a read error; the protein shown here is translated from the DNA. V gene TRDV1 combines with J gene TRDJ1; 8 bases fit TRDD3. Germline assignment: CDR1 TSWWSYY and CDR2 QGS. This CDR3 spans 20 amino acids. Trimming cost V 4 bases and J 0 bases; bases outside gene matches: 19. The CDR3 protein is CALGVSLLPYWGEYTDKLIF. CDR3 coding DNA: TGTGCTCTTGGGGTATCCCTCCTACCGTACTGGGGGGAGTACACCGATAAACTCATCTTT.

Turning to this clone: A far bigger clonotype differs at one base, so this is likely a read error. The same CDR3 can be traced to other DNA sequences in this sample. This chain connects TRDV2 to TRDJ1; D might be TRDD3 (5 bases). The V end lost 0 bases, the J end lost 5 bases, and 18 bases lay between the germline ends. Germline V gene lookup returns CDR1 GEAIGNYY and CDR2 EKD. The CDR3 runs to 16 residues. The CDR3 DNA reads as TGTGCCTGTGACACCGTGGGGCATCGCCAGACTGATAAACTCATCTTT. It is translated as CACDTVGHRQTDKLIF.

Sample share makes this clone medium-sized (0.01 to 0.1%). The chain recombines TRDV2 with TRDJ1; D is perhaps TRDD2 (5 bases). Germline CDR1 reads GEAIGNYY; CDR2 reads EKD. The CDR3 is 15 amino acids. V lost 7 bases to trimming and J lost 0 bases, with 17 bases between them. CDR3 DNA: TGTGCCTGGGCCTACGGAGGGTCGTACACCGATAAACTCATCTTT. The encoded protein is CAWAYGGSYTDKLIF.